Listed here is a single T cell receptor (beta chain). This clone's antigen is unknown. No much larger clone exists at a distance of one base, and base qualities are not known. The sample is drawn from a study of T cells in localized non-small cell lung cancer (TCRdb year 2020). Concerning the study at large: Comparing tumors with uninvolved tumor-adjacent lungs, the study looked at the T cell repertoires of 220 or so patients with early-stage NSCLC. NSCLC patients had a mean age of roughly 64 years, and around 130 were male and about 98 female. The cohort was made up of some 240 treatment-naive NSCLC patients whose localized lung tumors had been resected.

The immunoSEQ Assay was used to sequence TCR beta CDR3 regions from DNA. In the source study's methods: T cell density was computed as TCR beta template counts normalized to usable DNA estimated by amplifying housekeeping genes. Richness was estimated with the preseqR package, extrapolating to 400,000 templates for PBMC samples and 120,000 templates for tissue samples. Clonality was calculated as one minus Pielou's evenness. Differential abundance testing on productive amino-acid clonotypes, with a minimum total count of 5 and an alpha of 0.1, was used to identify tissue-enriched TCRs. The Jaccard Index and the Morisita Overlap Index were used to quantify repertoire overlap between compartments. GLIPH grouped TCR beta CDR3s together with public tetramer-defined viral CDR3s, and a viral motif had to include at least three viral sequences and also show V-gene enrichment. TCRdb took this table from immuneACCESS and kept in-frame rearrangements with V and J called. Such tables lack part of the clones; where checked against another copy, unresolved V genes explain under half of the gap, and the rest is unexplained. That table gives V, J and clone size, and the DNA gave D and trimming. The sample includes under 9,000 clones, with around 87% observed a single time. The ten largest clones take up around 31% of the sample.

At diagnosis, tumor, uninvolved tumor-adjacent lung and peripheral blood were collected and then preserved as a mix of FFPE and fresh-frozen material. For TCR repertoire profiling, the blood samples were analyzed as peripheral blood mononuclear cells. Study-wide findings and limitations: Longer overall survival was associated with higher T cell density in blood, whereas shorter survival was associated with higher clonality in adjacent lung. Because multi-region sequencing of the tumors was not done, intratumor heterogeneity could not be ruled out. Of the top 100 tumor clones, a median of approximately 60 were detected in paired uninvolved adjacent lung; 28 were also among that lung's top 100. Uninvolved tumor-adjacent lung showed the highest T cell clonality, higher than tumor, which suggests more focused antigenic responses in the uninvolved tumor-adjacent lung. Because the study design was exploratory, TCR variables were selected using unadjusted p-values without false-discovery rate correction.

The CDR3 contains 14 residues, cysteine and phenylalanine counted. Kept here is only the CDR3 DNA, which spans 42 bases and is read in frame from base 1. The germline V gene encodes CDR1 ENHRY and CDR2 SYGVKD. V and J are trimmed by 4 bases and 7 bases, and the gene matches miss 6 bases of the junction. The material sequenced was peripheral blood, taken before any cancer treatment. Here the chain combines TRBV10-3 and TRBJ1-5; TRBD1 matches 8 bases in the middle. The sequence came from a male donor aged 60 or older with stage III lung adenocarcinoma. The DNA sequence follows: TGTGCCATCAGTGCAGGGGGCGGTGACCAGCCCCAGCATTTT. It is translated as CAISAGGGDQPQHF.